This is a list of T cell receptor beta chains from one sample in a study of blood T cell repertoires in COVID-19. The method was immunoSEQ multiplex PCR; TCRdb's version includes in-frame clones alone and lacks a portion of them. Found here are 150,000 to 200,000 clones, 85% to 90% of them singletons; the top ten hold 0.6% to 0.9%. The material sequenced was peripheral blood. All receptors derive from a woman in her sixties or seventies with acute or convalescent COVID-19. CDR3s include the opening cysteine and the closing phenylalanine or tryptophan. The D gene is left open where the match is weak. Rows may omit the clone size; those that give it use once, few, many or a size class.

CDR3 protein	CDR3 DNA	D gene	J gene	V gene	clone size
CASSPSGETEAFF	TGTGCCAGCTCACCGTCGGGGGAAACTGAAGCTTTCTTT	.	TRBJ1-1	TRBV18	.
CASSPGTGTGATNEKLFF	TGTGCCAGCAGCCCCGGGACAGGGACGGGAGCAACTAATGAAAAACTGTTTTTT	TRBD1	TRBJ1-4	TRBV5-8	.
CASSQGPTGKSSYNEQFF	TGTGCCAGCAGCCAAGGTCCTACAGGGAAAAGCTCCTACAATGAGCAGTTCTTC	.	TRBJ2-1	TRBV4-2	.
CASSGPGPADPEAFF	TGTGCCAGCAGCGGGCCTGGGCCAGCAGACCCTGAAGCTTTCTTT	.	TRBJ1-1	TRBV5-4	.
CATSRDQGSNEKLFF	TGTGCCACCAGCAGAGATCAGGGTTCTAATGAAAAACTGTTTTTT	.	TRBJ1-4	TRBV15	.
CASSSTSGRTEQYF	TGTGCCAGCAGTTCCACTAGCGGGAGGACCGAGCAGTACTTC	TRBD2	TRBJ2-7	TRBV27	.
CASSSHKIGEQFF	TGTGCCAGCAGTTCCCACAAGATCGGGGAGCAGTTCTTC	.	TRBJ2-1	TRBV27	.
CASSPRTGGPYAQFF	TGTGCCAGCAGCCCGAGGACAGGGGGGCCCTATGCGCAGTTCTTC	TRBD1	TRBJ2-1	TRBV7-2	.
CASSQVLTGAGANVLTF	TGTGCCAGCAGCCAAGTTCTAACAGGGGCCGGGGCCAACGTCCTGACTTTC	TRBD1	TRBJ2-6	TRBV3-1/TRBV3-2	.
CASTHAPSSYNEQFF	TGTGCCAGCACCCATGCCCCGAGCTCCTACAATGAGCAGTTCTTC	.	TRBJ2-1	TRBV27	.
CSAQTGLGNTIYF	TGCAGCGCCCAGACAGGGCTTGGAAACACCATATATTTT	TRBD1	TRBJ1-3	TRBV29-1	.
CASSFSSSGGTDTQYF	TGTGCCAGCAGTTTCTCCAGTAGCGGGGGCACAGATACGCAGTATTTT	TRBD2	TRBJ2-3	TRBV6-6	.
CAISESLAKETQYF	TGTGCCATCAGTGAGTCTTTAGCAAAAGAGACCCAGTACTTC	.	TRBJ2-5	TRBV10-3	.
CASSFLGPAAGNTIYF	TGTGCCAGCAGCTTTCTCGGTCCGGCGGCTGGAAACACCATATATTTT	.	TRBJ1-3	TRBV11-2	.
CASSQDRLAGNNEQFF	TGCGCCAGCAGCCAAGACCGCCTAGCGGGAAACAATGAGCAGTTCTTC	TRBD2	TRBJ2-1	TRBV4-3	.
CASRGQYNQPQHF	TGTGCCAGCAGGGGACAGTACAATCAGCCCCAGCATTTT	TRBD1	TRBJ1-5	TRBV2	.
CASSPPRGGGAEQFF	TGTGCCAGCAGTCCCCCACGGGGCGGGGGTGCTGAGCAGTTCTTC	TRBD2	TRBJ2-1	TRBV28	.
CASSDTMNTEAFF	TGTGCCAGCAGTGACACAATGAACACTGAAGCTTTCTTT	.	TRBJ1-1	TRBV19	.
CASSSPAGGNTEAFF	TGTGCCAGCAGTTCCCCGGCAGGGGGCAATACTGAAGCTTTCTTT	TRBD1	TRBJ1-1	TRBV6-6	.
CASSLAASNSPLHF	TGTGCCAGCAGCTTAGCGGCATCTAATTCACCCCTCCACTTT	.	TRBJ1-6	TRBV7-2	.
CASSYTAGARDSPLHF	TGTGCCAGCAGTTATACCGCGGGGGCCCGCGATTCACCCCTCCACTTT	.	TRBJ1-6	TRBV6-5	once
CASSVGPFSGTSGSINEQFF	TGTGCCAGCAGCGTAGGCCCCTTTTCCGGGACTAGCGGGAGTATAAATGAGCAGTTCTTC	TRBD2	TRBJ2-1	TRBV9	.
CASSTGFPPNYGYTF	TGTGCCAGCAGTACAGGCTTCCCTCCTAACTATGGCTACACCTTC	.	TRBJ1-2	TRBV6-5	.